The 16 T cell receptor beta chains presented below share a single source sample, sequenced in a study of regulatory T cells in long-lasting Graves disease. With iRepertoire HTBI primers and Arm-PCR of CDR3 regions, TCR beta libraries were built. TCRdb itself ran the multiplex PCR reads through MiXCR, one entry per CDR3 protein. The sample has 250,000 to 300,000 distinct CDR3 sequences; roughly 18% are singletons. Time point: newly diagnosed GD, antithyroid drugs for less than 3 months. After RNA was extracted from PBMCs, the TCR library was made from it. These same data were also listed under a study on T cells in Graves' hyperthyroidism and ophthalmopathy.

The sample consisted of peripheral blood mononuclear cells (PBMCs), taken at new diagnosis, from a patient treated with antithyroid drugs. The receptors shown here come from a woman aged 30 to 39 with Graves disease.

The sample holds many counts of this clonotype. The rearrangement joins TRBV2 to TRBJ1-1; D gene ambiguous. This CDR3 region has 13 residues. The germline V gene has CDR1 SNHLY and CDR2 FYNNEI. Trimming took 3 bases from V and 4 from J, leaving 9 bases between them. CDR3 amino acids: CASSDRGFTEAFF. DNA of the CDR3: TGTGCCAGCAGTGACCGGGGTTTCACTGAAGCTTTCTTT.

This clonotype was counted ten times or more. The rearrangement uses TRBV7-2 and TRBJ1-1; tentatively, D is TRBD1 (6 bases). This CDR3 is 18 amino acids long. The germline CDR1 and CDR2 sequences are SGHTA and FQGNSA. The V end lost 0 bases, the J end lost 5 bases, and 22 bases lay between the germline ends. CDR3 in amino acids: CASSLALSVLGGTTEAFF. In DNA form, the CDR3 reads TGTGCCAGCAGCTTAGCGCTATCGGTCCTAGGGGGAACAACTGAAGCTTTCTTT.

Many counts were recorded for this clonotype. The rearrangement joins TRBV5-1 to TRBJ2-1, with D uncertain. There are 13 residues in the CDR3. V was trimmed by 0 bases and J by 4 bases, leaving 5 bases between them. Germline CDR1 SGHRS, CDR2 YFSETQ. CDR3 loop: CASSLGVYNEQFF. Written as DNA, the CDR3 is TGCGCCAGCAGCTTGGGGGTTTACAATGAGCAGTTCTTC. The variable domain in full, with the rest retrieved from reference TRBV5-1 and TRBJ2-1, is KAGVTQTPRYLIKTRGQQVTLSCSPISGHRSVSWYQQTPGQGLQFLFEYFSETQRNKGNFPGRFSGRQFSNSRSEMNVSTLELGDSALYLCASSLGVYNEQFFGPGTRLTVL.

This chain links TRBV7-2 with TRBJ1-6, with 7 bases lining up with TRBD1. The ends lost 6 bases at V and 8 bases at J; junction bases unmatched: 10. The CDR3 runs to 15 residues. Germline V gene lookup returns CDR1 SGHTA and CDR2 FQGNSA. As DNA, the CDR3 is TGTGCCAGCAGATCCGGGACAGCTTGGGATTCACCCCTCCACTTT. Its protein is CASRSGTAWDSPLHF.

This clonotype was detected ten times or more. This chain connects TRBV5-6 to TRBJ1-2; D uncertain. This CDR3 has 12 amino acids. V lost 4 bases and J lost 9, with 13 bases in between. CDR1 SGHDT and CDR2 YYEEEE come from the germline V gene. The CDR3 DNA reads TGTGCCAGCAGCCGGGGAGACGGACGCTACACCTTC. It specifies CASSRGDGRYTF.

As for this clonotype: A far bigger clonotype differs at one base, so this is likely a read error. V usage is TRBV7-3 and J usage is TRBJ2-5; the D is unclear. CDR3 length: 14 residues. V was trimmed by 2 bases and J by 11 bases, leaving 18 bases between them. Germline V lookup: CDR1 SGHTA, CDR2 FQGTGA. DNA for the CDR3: TGTGCCAGCAGCTTAGGGGTCGGATACAATGAGCAGTACTTC. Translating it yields CASSLGVGYNEQYF.

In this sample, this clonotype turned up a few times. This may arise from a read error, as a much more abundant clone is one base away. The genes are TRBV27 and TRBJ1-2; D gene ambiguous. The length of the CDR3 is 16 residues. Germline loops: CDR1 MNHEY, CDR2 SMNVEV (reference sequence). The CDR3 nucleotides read TGTGCCAGCAGTTCCGGACGTACTCCCCATTCCTATGGCTACGCCTTC. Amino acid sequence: CASSSGRTPHSYGYAF.

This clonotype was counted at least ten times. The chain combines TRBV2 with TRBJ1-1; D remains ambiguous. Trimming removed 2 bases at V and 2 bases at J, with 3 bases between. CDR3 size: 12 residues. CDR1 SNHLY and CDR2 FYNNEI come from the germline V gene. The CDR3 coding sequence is TGTGCCAGCAGTGAACAAAACACTGAAGCTTTCTTT. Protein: CASSEQNTEAFF. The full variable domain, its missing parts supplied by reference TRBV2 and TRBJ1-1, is EPEVTQTPSHQVTQMGQEVILRCVPISNHLYFYWYRQILGQKVEFLVSFYNNEISEKSEIFDDQFSVERPDGSNFTLKIRSTKLEDSAMYFCASSEQNTEAFFGQGTRLTVV.

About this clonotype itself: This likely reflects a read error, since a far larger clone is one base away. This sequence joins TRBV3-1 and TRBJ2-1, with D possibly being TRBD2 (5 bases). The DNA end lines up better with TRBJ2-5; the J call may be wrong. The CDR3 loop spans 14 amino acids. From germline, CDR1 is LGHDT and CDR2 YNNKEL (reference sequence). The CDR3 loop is CASSRPWLGEAQYF. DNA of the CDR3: TGTGCCAGCAGCCGTCCCTGGTTGGGAGAGGCCCAGTACTTC.

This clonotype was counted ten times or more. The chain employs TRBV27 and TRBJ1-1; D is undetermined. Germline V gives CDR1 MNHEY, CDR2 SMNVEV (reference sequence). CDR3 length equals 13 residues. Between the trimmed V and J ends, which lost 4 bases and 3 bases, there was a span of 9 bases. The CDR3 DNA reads TGTGCCAGCAGTTATGGGTGGGACACTGAAGCTTTCTTT. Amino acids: CASSYGWDTEAFF.

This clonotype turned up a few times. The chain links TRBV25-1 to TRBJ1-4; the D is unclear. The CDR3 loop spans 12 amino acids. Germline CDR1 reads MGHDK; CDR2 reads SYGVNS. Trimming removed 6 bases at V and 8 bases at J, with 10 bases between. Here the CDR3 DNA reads TGTGCCAGCAGATTGTACGGGGAAAAACTGTTTTTT. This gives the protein CASRLYGEKLFF.

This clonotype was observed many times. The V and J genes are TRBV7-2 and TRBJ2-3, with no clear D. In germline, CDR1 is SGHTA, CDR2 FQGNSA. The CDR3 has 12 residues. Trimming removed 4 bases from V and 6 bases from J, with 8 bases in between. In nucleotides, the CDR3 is TGTGCCAGCAGCTCAGTTAAGGATACGCAGTATTTT. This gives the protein CASSSVKDTQYF.

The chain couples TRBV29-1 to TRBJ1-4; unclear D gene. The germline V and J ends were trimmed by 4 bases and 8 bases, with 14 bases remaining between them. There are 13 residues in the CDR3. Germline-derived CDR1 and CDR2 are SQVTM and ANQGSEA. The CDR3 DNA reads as TGCAGCGTTGCCCGGGTTGAAGGAGAAAAACTGTTTTTT. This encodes CSVARVEGEKLFF.

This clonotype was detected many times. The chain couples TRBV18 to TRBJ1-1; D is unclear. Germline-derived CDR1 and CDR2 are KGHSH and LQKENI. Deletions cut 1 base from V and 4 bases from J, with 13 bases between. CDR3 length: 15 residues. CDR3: CASSPQRAGSTEAFF. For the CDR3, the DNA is TGTGCCAGCTCACCACAGAGGGCGGGGAGCACTGAAGCTTTCTTT.

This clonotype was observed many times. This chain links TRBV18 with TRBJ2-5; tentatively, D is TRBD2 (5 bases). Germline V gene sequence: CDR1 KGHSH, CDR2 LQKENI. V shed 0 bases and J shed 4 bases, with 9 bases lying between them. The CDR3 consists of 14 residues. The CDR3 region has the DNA TGTGCCAGCTCACCACCGGCCGCGGGAGAGACCCAGTACTTC. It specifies CASSPPAAGETQYF.

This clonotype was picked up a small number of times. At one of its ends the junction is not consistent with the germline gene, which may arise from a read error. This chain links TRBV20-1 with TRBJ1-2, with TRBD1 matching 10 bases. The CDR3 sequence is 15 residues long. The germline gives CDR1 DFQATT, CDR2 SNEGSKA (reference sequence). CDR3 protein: CSAESWDRGGYGYAF. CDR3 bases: TGCAGTGCTGAAAGCTGGGACAGGGGCGGCTATGGCTACGCCTTC.